This TCR beta chain was observed in a study of CD8 T cells in Susac syndrome. This clonotype showed up just once. The CDR3 length is 12 residues. Trimming cost V 3 bases and J 3 bases, with 8 bases left between them. Per germline, CDR1 SQVTM and CDR2 ANQGSEA. Random hexamers were used to reverse transcribe the RNA input (0.5 to 1 ug). By means of immunoSEQ multiplex PCR, TCR beta CDR3 spanning 54 Vbeta and 13 Jbeta underwent amplification. MiXCR, applied by TCRdb to the immunoSEQ multiplex PCR reads, yields one record per CDR3 protein. Here the sample spans some 180,000 distinct CDR3 sequences, over 85% being singletons.

This TCR came from a human donor in good health. The chain links TRBV29-1 to TRBJ1-2; no clear D. Sequenced material: CD4+ T cells from PBMCs. CDR3 in DNA: TGCAGCGTTGAGCGGATTTACTATGGCTACACCTTC. Its protein is CSVERIYYGYTF.